These 10 T cell receptor beta chains were all obtained from the same sample, sequenced in a study of shared clonotypes between healthy human individuals. Sequencing was performed with immunoSEQ multiplex PCR; in TCRdb, only in-frame clones are kept and a portion is missing. The table lists about 980,000 clones, 76% of them singletons. The sample comprised memory CD4+ T cells sorted from blood. Subset indicated: CD45RA-negative fraction. All receptors derive from a man aged 18 to 30 in good health.

This rearrangement joins TRBV5-1 to TRBJ2-7, with TRBD2 identical over 7 bases. In germline, CDR1 is SGHRS, CDR2 YFSETQ. The CDR3 loop spans 14 amino acids. With V trimmed by 4 bases and J by 4 bases, 8 bases remained unmatched. This chain's CDR3 is CASSGGGPTYEQYF. In DNA, the CDR3 is TGCGCCAGCAGCGGCGGGGGTCCCACTTACGAGCAGTACTTC.

This clone came up once. The chain couples TRBV29-1 to TRBJ1-2; D perhaps matches TRBD1 (5 bases). Trimming left V 4 bases short and J 4 bases short, with 10 bases between. CDR1 SQVTM and CDR2 ANQGSEA come from the germline V gene. This CDR3 has 12 residues. This chain's CDR3 is CSVVRAAYGYTF. The CDR3 bases are TGCAGCGTTGTCAGGGCAGCCTATGGCTACACCTTC.

This chain joins TRBV18 and TRBJ1-5, with a weak D call TRBD1 (5 bases). V shed 8 bases and J shed 5 bases, with 13 bases lying between them. Germline assignment: CDR1 KGHSH and CDR2 LQKENI. The CDR3 extends over 13 amino acids. The CDR3 DNA reads as TGTGCCAGCAGAGGGACGGCGCATCAGCCCCAGCATTTT. Translated: CASRGTAHQPQHF.

There are a few counts of this clone. The gene calls are TRBV19 and TRBJ2-1; TRBD1 aligns across 7 bases. The V and J ends lost 4 bases and 12 bases, in that order; junction bases with no gene match: 6. CDR1 LNHDA and CDR2 SQIVND come from the germline V gene (reference sequence). The CDR3 loop spans 12 amino acids. The chain's CDR3 is CASSTQDRRQFF. The CDR3 DNA is TGTGCCAGTAGTACACAGGACAGGCGGCAGTTCTTC.

V and J are TRBV19 and TRBJ2-7; D unclear. CDR3 length: 14 residues. The V gene lost 0 bases and the J gene lost 0 bases, with 6 bases spanning the gap. The V gene's germline CDR1 is LNHDA and CDR2 SQIVND (reference sequence). The CDR3 here is CASSIDQHSYEQYF. In nucleotides, the CDR3 is TGTGCCAGTAGTATAGACCAGCACTCCTACGAGCAGTACTTC.

The V call is TRBV30, the J call TRBJ2-4, with TRBD2 matching 10 bases. J gave up 6 bases and V 2 bases, and 7 bases lay outside the gene matches. Germline CDR1 is GTSNPN and CDR2 is SVGIG (reference sequence). This CDR3 spans 15 amino acids. Here the CDR3 reads CAWSTTSGLRNIQYF. The CDR3 DNA follows: TGTGCCTGGAGTACGACTAGCGGGTTAAGAAACATTCAGTACTTC.

The V gene is TRBV5-1, the J gene TRBJ2-1, with TRBD2 identical over 7 bases. J was trimmed by 9 bases and V by 1 base; bases with no gene match: 7. Germline CDR1 reads SGHRS; CDR2 reads YFSETQ. CDR3 length: 14 residues. The DNA of the CDR3 is TGCGCCAGCAGCTTGTCGCGGGAGATGTCTGAGCAGTTCTTC. It yields the protein CASSLSREMSEQFF.

The chain recombines TRBV25-1 with TRBJ1-4; D is perhaps TRBD1 (5 bases). Germline V gene sequence: CDR1 MGHDK, CDR2 SYGVNS. With 4 bases removed from V and 7 bases from J, the gap between germline ends came to 16 bases. The CDR3 consists of 15 residues. Written as DNA, the CDR3 is TGTGCCAGCAGTGTCGGGGCCCAGGCGGGTGAAAAACTGTTTTTT. This translates into CASSVGAQAGEKLFF.

The chain couples TRBV30 to TRBJ2-1, with 8 bases aligning to TRBD2. The CDR3 sequence is 12 residues long. V shed 7 bases and J 5 bases; nucleotides not matched to a gene: 4. Germline-derived CDR1 and CDR2 are GTSNPN and SVGIG (reference sequence). This CDR3 reads CASRGGHNEQFF. The CDR3 DNA reads TGTGCCTCCCGGGGGGGCCACAATGAGCAGTTCTTC.

This clone was recorded a few times. V usage is TRBV11-3 and J usage is TRBJ2-2; D call uncertain. V lost 4 bases, J lost 1 base, and 10 bases lay in between. The CDR3 length is 15 residues. Germline loops: CDR1 SGHNT, CDR2 YENEEA. Written as DNA, the CDR3 is TGTGCCAGCAGCTCCTCAGACGGGAACACCGGGGAGCTGTTTTTT. It is translated as CASSSSDGNTGELFF.